This is a list of T cell receptor beta chains from one sample in a study of cytomegalovirus exposure and HLA in healthy donors. Only in-frame clones appear in the TCRdb table, and some are missing; sequencing was by immunoSEQ multiplex PCR. The repertoire holds nearly 80,000 clones, with approximately 93% as singletons. Input material: PBMCs. The receptors originated from a woman in her 30s in good health and CMV-seronegative. Both conserved end residues are part of each CDR3. Each record gives: V gene, clone size, CDR3 protein. Some rows have no size entry. The others give once, few or many, or a class for an expanded clone.

TRBV30 NA CAWTPRGGQPQHF
TRBV28 NA CASSSLTTGGEGYTF
TRBV6-4 NA CASSEQGGTDTQYF
TRBV2 NA CASSEEGGRADTQYF
TRBV15 few CATSATRGQPQHF
TRBV5-1 once CASRRLSPYNEQFF
TRBV19 NA CASSRGGGSAKNIQYF
TRBV19 NA CASRHRYRGGLLSIGLNTEAFF
TRBV2 NA CASSVLVGGGLQETQYF
TRBV29-1 NA CSAGFEGVGGYTF
TRBV5-1 NA CASSSGGANEKLFF
TRBV15 NA CATSRDRGPGGYTF
TRBV20-1 NA CSANRVDEQYF
TRBV30 NA CAWSTNAGELFF
TRBV29-1 NA CSVEERGGEERNGYTF
TRBV11-2 NA CASRRGQGLYNEQFF
TRBV2 NA CASSEAQGPNYGYTF
TRBV6-5 NA CASSYSGSWRNSPLHF
TRBV12-5 NA CASGLPGAGGKNEQFF
TRBV7-2 NA CASSQGDRDTGELFF
TRBV7-9 NA CASSQRSGEQFF
TRBV5-5 NA CASSLGAGSSYEQYF
TRBV5-4 NA CASSPGTATNNEQFF
TRBV7-2 NA CASSVVGQRYTGELFF
TRBV18 once CASSQGGGHLNTEAFF
TRBV29-1 NA CSVNRNTGELFF
TRBV28 few CASSLAGGTYEQYF